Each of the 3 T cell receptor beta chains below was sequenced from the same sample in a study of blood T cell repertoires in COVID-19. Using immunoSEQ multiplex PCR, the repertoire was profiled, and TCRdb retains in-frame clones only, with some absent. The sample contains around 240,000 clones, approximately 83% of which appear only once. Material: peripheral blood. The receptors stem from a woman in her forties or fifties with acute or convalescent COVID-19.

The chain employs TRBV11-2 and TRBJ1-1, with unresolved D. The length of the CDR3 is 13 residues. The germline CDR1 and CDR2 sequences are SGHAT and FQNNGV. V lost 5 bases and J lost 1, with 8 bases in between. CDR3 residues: CASSEGPNTEAFF. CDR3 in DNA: TGTGCCAGCAGCGAGGGCCCGAACACTGAAGCTTTCTTT.

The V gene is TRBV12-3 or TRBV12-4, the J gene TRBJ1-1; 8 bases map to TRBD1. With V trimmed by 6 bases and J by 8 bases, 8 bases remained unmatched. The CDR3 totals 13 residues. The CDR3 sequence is CASSPFRGLEAFF. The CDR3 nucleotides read TGTGCCAGCAGCCCATTCAGGGGGCTCGAAGCTTTCTTT.

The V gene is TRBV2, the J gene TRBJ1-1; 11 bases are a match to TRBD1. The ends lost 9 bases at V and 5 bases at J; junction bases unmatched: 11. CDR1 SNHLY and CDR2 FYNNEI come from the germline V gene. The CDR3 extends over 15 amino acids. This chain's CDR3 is CASRGDRGFGTEAFF. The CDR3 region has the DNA TGTGCCAGTAGGGGGGACAGGGGGTTTGGGACTGAAGCTTTCTTT. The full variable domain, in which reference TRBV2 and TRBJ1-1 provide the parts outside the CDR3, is EPEVTQTPSHQVTQMGQEVILRCVPISNHLYFYWYRQILGQKVEFLVSFYNNEISEKSEIFDDQFSVERPDGSNFTLKIRSTKLEDSAMYFCASRGDRGFGTEAFFGQGTRLTVV.